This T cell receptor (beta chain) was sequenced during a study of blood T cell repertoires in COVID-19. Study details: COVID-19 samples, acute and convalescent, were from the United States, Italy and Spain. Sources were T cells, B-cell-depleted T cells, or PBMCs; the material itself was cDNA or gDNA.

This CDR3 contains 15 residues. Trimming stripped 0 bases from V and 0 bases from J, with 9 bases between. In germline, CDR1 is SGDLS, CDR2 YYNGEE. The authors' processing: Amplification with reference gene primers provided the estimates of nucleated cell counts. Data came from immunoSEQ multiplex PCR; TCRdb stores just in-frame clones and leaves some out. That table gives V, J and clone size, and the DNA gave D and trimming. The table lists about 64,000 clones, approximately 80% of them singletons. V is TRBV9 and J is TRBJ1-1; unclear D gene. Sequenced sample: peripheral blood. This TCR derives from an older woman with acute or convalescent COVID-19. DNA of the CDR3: TGTGCCAGCAGCGTAGGCGGCATTATGAACACTGAAGCTTTCTTT. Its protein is CASSVGGIMNTEAFF.